This is a list of T cell receptor beta chains from one sample in a study of T-cell reconstitution after alpha-beta-depleted transplantation in children. One entry per CDR3 protein, called by TCRdb with MiXCR from the PCR reads. The profile shows hundreds of thousands of distinct CDR3 sequences, roughly a quarter of them singletons. This specimen consisted of PBMCs, mostly from graft donor cells, obtained 360 days after TCRalphabeta/CD19-depleted stem cell transplant. The receptors shown here come from a female patient between 2 and 15 years old who had a stem cell transplant for congenital amegakaryocytic thrombocytopenia, so the T cells may come from the graft donor. CDR3s include the opening cysteine and the closing phenylalanine or tryptophan. D genes are given only for firm matches. A row's size may be missing; if present it is once, few, many or a size class.

d_call | clone_size | j_call | v_call | cdr3_aa | cdr3_nt
TRBD1 | few | TRBJ1-1 | TRBV2 | CASTKDRANTEAFF | TGTGCCAGCACCAAGGACAGGGCGAACACTGAAGCTTTCTTT
- | - | TRBJ2-3 | TRBV20-1 | CSARADTSTDTQYF | TGCAGTGCTAGGGCGGACACCTCCACAGATACGCAGTATTTT
TRBD1 | many | TRBJ2-7 | TRBV5-1 | CASSALDRAGEQYF | TGCGCCAGCAGCGCACTAGACAGGGCCGGCGAGCAGTACTTC
- | few | TRBJ2-7 | TRBV6-5 | CASSYSNTHYEQYF | TGTGCCAGCAGTTACTCGAATACTCACTACGAGCAGTACTTC
TRBD1 | - | TRBJ1-2 | TRBV7-8 | CASSPLRQGVDYGYTF | TGTGCCAGCAGCCCCCTGCGACAGGGGGTTGACTATGGCTACACCTTC
- | few | TRBJ2-3 | TRBV5-1 | CASSLDNPEIDTQYF | TGCGCCAGCAGCTTGGATAATCCAGAAATAGATACGCAGTATTTT
TRBD2 | - | TRBJ2-7 | TRBV12-3/TRBV12-4 | CASRAGLAGGSHEQYF | TGTGCCAGCAGAGCGGGACTAGCGGGGGGCTCACACGAGCAGTACTTC
- | - | TRBJ2-1 | TRBV20-1 | CSARLSRYEQFF | TGCAGTGCTAGATTGAGTAGGTATGAGCAGTTCTTC
- | once | TRBJ2-5 | TRBV14 | CASSLSGGVATQYF | TGTGCCAGCAGCCTGTCCGGGGGTGTGGCGACCCAGTACTTC
- | - | TRBJ2-3 | TRBV12-3/TRBV12-4 | CASSSRERVGTDTQYF | TGTGCCAGCAGTTCTCGGGAGAGGGTTGGCACAGATACGCAGTATTTT
TRBD1 | few | TRBJ1-2 | TRBV11-2 | CASSFLTGGDGYTF | TGTGCCAGCAGCTTCCTTACAGGGGGAGATGGCTACACCTTC
- | many | TRBJ1-1 | TRBV4-2 | CASSQDGQGNTEAFF | TGTGCCAGCAGCCAAGATGGGCAGGGTAACACTGAAGCTTTCTTT
- | few | TRBJ2-7 | TRBV3-1 | CASSQAWGPTYEQYF | TGTGCCAGCAGCCAAGCGTGGGGGCCCACCTACGAGCAGTACTTC
- | - | TRBJ2-7 | TRBV28 | CASSDPGTVYEQYF | TGTGCCAGCAGCGACCCCGGGACGGTCTACGAGCAGTACTTC
- | few | TRBJ1-6 | TRBV5-4 | CASSPMRTEWRLPHNSPLHF | TGTGCCAGCAGCCCGATGAGGACAGAATGGAGACTCCCGCATAATTCACCCCTCCACTTT
- | few | TRBJ1-5 | TRBV21-1 | CASTLLGQKNSNQPQHF | TGTGCCAGCACCCTTTTAGGACAGAAAAATAGCAATCAGCCCCAGCATTTT
- | few | TRBJ2-3 | TRBV4-1 | CASSPRLLHLVADTQYF | TGCGCCAGCAGCCCCCGACTACTTCACCTAGTGGCAGATACGCAGTATTTT
- | few | TRBJ2-5 | TRBV28 | CASKGWAGRETQYF | TGTGCCAGCAAGGGATGGGCAGGACGAGAGACCCAGTACTTC
- | - | TRBJ1-5 | TRBV20-1 | CSARPGGSNQPQHF | TGCAGTGCTAGACCCGGAGGAAGCAATCAGCCCCAGCATTTT
- | few | TRBJ2-7 | TRBV9 | CASSVAEVGYEQYF | TGTGCCAGCAGCGTAGCGGAAGTCGGCTACGAGCAGTACTTC
- | - | TRBJ2-7 | TRBV6-1 | CASSNRDPSYEQYF | TGTGCCAGCAGCAACCGGGACCCATCCTACGAGCAGTACTTC
- | many | TRBJ1-1 | TRBV20-1 | CSARLRRGNTEAFF | TGCAGTGCTAGGCTACGTAGGGGGAACACTGAAGCTTTCTTT
TRBD2 | many | TRBJ2-1 | TRBV5-6 | CASSLSGLAGQFF | TGTGCCAGCAGCTTGTCAGGACTAGCGGGTCAGTTCTTC
- | few | TRBJ1-2 | TRBV12-3/TRBV12-4 | CASSAGISYGYTF | TGTGCCAGCAGTGCAGGGATCAGTTATGGCTACACCTTC
TRBD1 | few | TRBJ1-2 | TRBV28 | CASCKDRVDYGYTF | TGTGCCAGCTGTAAGGACAGGGTGGACTATGGCTACACCTTC
- | few | TRBJ2-7 | TRBV2 | CASSDIEARGDEQYF | TGTGCCAGCAGTGACATTGAGGCCAGGGGCGACGAGCAGTACTTC
- | many | TRBJ2-3 | TRBV3-1 | CASSQDPGSTDTQYF | TGTGCCAGCAGCCAAGATCCCGGGAGCACAGATACGCAGTATTTT
- | few | TRBJ2-7 | TRBV12-3/TRBV12-4 | CASSLSGGLDEQYF | TGTGCCAGCAGTTTAAGCGGCGGTTTGGACGAGCAGTACTTC
TRBD1 | many | TRBJ2-2 | TRBV12-3/TRBV12-4 | CASSFLGQGALTGELFF | TGTGCCAGCAGTTTTTTAGGACAGGGGGCGCTCACCGGGGAGCTGTTTTTT
- | few | TRBJ1-3 | TRBV29-1 | CSAEDGSSGNTIYF | TGCAGCGCTGAAGACGGAAGCTCTGGAAACACCATATATTTT
- | - | TRBJ1-2 | TRBV5-5 | CASSSWSGNYGYTF | TGTGCCAGCAGCTCCTGGTCGGGAAATTATGGCTACACCTTC
- | - | TRBJ2-1 | TRBV28 | CASSPPPQGRGQDHEQFF | TGTGCCAGCAGCCCGCCCCCCCAGGGAAGGGGCCAAGACCATGAGCAGTTCTTC
- | few | TRBJ2-4 | TRBV12-3/TRBV12-4 | CASSPQGPAKNIQYF | TGTGCCAGCAGTCCACAGGGACCAGCCAAAAACATTCAGTACTTC
- | - | TRBJ2-1 | TRBV4-1 | CASSQDIREQFF | TGCGCCAGCAGCCAAGACATCCGGGAGCAGTTCTTC
- | few | TRBJ2-5 | TRBV6-2/TRBV6-3 | CASSYLVGGETQYF | TGTGCCAGCAGTTACCTTGTCGGCGGGGAGACCCAGTACTTC
TRBD1 | - | TRBJ1-2 | TRBV20-1 | CSGRWDSPLGGTF | TGCAGCGGACGTTGGGACAGCCCTCTTGGGGGCACCTTC
- | few | TRBJ1-1 | TRBV2 | CASSWAGAGTTEAFF | TGTGCCAGCAGTTGGGCCGGGGCAGGGACCACTGAAGCTTTCTTT
- | few | TRBJ1-6 | TRBV6-1 | CASSDIRDAPSSPLHF | TGTGCCAGCAGTGACATCCGGGACGCTCCAAGTTCACCCCTCCACTTT
- | few | TRBJ2-1 | TRBV25-1 | CASSEAGLPLGNEQFF | TGTGCCAGCAGTGAAGCCGGACTTCCCCTAGGCAATGAGCAGTTCTTC
- | few | TRBJ2-5 | TRBV29-1 | CSVGAQYF | TGCAGCGTTGGGGCCCAGTACTTC